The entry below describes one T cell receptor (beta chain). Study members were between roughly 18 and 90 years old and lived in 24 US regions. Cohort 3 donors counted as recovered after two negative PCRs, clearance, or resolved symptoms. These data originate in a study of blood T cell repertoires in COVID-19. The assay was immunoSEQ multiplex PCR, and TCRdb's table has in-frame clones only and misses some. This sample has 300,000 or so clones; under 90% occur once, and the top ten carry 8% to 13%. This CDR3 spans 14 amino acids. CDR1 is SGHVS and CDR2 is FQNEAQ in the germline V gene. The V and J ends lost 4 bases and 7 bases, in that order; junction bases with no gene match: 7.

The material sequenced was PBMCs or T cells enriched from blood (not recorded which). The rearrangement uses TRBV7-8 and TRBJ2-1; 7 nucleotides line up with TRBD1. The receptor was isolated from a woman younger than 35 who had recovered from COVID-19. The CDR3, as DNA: TGTGCCAGCAGCTCACTCCCCAGGGGGAATGAGCAGTTCTTC. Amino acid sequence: CASSSLPRGNEQFF. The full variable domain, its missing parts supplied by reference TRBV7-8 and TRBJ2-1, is GAGVSQSPRYKVAKRGQDVALRCDPISGHVSLFWYQQALGQGPEFLTYFQNEAQLDKSGLPSDRFFAERPEGSVSTLKIQRTQQEDSAVYLCASSSLPRGNEQFFGPGTRLTVL.